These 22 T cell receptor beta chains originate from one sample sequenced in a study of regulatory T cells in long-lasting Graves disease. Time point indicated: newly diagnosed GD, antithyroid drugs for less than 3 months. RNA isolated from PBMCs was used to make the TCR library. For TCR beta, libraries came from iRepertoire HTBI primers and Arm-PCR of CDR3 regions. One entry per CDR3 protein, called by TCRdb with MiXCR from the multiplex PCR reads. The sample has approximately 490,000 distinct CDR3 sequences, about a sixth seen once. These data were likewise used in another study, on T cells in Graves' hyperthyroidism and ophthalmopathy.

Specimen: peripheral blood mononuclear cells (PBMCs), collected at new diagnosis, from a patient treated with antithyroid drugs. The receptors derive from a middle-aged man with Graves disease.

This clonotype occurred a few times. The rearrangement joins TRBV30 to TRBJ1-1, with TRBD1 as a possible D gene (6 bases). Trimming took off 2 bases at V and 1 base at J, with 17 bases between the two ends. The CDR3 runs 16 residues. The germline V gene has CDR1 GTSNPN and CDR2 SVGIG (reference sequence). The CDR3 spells CAWSPIHREPNTEAFF. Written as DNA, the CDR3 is TGTGCCTGGAGTCCGATACACAGGGAACCGAACACTGAAGCTTTCTTT. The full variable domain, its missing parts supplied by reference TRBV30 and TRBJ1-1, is SQTIHQWPATLVQPVGSPLSLECTVEGTSNPNLYWYRQAAGRGLQLLFYSVGIGQISSEVPQNLSASRPQDRQFILSSKKLLLSDSGFYLCAWSPIHREPNTEAFFGQGTRLTVV.

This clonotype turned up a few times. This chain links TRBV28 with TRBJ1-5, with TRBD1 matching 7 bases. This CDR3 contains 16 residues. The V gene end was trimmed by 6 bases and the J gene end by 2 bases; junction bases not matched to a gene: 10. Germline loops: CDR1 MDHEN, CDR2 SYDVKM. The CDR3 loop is CASSIGTAKGNQPQHF. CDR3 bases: TGTGCCAGCAGCATAGGGACAGCGAAAGGCAATCAGCCCCAGCATTTT.

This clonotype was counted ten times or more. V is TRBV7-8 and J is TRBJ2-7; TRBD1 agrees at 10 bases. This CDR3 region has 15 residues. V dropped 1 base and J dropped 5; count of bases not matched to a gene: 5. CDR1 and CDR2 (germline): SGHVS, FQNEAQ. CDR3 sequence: CASSLDGQGDNEQYF. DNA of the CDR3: TGTGCCAGCAGCTTAGACGGACAGGGGGACAACGAGCAGTACTTC.

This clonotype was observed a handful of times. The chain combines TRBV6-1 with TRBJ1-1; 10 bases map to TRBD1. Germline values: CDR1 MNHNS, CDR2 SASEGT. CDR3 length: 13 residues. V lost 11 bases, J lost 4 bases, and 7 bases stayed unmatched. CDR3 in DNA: TGTGCCGCCGGGACAGGGGCTAGCACTGAAGCTTTCTTT. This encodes CAAGTGASTEAFF.

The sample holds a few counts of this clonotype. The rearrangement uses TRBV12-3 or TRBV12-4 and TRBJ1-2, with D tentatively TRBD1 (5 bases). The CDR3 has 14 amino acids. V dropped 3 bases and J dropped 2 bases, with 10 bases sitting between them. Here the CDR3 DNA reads TGTGCCAGCAGTTTTGGGGGGTCCAACTATGGCTACACCTTC. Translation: CASSFGGSNYGYTF.

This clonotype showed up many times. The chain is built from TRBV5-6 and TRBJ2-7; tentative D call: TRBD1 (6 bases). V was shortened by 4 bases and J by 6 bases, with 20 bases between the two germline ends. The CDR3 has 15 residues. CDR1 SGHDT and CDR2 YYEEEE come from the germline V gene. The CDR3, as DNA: TGTGCCAGCAGCGAAGCCACTAACAGGGTCGGCGAGCAGTACTTC. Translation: CASSEATNRVGEQYF. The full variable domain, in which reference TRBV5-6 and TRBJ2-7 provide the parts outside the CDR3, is DAGVTQSPTHLIKTRGQQVTLRCSPKSGHDTVSWYQQALGQGPQFIFQYYEEEERQRGNFPDRFSGHQFPNYSSELNVNALLLGDSALYLCASSEATNRVGEQYFGPGTRLTVT.

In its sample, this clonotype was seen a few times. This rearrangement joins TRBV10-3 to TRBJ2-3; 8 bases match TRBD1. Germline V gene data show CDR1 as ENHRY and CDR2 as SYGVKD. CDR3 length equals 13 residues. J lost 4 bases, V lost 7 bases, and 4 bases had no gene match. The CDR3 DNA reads TGTGCCATCACTGGACAGGGATCAGATACGCAGTATTTT. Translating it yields CAITGQGSDTQYF.

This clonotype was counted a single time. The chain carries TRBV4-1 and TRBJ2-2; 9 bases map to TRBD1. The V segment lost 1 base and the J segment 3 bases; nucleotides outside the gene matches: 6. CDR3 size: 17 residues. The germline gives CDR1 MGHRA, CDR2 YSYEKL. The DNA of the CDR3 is TGCGCCAGCAGCCAAGCGGGACAGGGAGGGGACACCGGGGAGCTGTTTTTT. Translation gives CASSQAGQGGDTGELFF.

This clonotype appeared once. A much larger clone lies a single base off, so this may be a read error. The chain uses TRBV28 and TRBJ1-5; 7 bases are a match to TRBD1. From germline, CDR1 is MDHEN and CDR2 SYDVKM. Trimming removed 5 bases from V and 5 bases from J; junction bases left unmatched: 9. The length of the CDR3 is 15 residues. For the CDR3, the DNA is TGTGCCAGCAGTCCCGGACAGGAGAGCGATCAGCCCCAGCATTTT. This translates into CASSPGQESDQPQHF.

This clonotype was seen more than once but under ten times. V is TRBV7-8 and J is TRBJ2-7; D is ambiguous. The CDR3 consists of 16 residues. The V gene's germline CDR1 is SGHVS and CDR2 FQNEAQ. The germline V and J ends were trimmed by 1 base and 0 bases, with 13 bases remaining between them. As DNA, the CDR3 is TGTGCCAGCAGCTTAGTGAACGGGCCCTTCTCCTACGAGCAGTACTTC. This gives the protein CASSLVNGPFSYEQYF.

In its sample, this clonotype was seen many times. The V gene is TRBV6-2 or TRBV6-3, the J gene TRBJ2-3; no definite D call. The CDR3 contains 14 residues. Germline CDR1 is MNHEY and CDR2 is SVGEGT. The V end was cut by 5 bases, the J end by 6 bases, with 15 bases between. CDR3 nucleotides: TGTGCCAGCAGTCGCGCCGGGTCCCCGGATACGCAGTATTTT. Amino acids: CASSRAGSPDTQYF.

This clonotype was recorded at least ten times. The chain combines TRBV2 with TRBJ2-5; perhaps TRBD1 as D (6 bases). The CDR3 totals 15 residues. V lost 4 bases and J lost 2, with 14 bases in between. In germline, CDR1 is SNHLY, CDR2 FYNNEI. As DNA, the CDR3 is TGTGCCAGCAGTGGGGTAAAGGGGGTTCAAGAGACCCAGTACTTC. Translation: CASSGVKGVQETQYF.

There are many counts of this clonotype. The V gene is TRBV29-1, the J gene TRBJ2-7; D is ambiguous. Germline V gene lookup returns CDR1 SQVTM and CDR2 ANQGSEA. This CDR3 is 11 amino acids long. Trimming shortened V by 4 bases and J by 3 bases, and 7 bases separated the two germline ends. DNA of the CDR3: TGCAGCGTTGCCTGGGACTACGAGCAGTACTTC. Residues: CSVAWDYEQYF.

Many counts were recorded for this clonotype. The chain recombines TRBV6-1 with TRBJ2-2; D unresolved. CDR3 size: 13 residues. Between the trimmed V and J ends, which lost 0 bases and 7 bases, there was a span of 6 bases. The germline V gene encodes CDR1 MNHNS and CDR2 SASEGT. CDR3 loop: CASSEALFGELFF. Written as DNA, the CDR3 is TGTGCCAGCAGTGAAGCGCTCTTCGGGGAGCTGTTTTTT.

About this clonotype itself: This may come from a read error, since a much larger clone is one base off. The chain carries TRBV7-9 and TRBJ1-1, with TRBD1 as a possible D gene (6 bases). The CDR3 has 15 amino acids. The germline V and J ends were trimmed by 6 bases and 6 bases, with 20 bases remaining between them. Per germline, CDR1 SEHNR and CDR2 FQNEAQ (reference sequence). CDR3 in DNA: TGTGCCAGCAGGGACAGTAACGTTTTTGGAGCTGAAGCTTTCTTT. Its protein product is CASRDSNVFGAEAFF.

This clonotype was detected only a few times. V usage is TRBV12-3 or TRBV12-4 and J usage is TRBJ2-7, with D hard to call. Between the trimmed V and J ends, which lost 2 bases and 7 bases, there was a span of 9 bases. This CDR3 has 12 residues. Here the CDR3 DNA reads TGTGCCAGCAGTTTATCAGTTCGAGAGCAGTACTTC. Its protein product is CASSLSVREQYF.

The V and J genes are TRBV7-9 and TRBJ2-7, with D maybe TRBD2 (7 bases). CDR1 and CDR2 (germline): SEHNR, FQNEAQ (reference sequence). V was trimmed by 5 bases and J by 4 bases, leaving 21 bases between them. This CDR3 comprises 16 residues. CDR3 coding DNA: TGTGCCAGCAGCCGAATCGGGGGGCCCCCCGAATACGAGCAGTACTTC. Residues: CASSRIGGPPEYEQYF.

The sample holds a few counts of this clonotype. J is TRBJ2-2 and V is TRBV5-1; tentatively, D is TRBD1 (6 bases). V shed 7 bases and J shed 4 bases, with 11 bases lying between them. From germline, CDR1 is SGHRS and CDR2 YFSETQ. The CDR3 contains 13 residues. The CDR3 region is CASRTDLTGELFF. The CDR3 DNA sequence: TGCGCCAGCCGGACAGACCTCACCGGGGAGCTGTTTTTT.

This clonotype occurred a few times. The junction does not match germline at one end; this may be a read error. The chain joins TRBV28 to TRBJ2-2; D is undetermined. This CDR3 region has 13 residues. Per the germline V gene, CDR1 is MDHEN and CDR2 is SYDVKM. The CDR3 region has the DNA TGCGCCAGCAGTGTTCTGAACACCGGGGAGCTGTTTTTT. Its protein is CASSVLNTGELFF. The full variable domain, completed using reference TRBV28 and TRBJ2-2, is DVKVTQSSRYLVKRTGEKVFLECVQDMDHENMFWYRQDPGLGLRLIYFSYDVKMKEKGDIPEGYSVSREKKERFSLILESASTNQTSMYLCASSVLNTGELFFGEGSRLTVL.

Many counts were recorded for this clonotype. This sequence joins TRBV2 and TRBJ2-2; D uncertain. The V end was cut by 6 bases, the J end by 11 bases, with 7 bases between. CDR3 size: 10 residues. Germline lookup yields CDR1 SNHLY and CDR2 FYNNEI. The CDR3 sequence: CASRASELFF. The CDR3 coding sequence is TGTGCCAGCAGGGCCAGCGAGCTGTTTTTT.

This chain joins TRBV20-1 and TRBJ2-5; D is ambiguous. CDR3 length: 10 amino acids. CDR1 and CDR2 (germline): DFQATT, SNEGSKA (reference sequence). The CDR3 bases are TGCAGCGGCTTGGCGGCGACCCAGTACTTC. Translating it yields CSGLAATQYF.

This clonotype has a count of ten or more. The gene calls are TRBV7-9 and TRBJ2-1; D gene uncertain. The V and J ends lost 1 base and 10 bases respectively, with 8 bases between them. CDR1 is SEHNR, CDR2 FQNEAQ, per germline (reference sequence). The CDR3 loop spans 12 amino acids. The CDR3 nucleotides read TGTGCCAGCAGCTTAGGTCCCACCGAGCAGTTCTTC. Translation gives CASSLGPTEQFF.